This TCR beta chain was profiled in a study of T and B cells in COVID-19 patients. Whole-study context: Blood was sampled from COVID-19 patients who were either actively infected or recovered. Critical illness requiring mechanical ventilation or extracorporeal membrane oxygenation affected three fifths of the roughly 20 active-infection patients.

Multiplex PCR with BIOMED2 TRB-A/B primer pools amplified TRB rearrangements. TCRdb re-called the multiplex PCR reads with MiXCR, one entry per CDR3 protein. In the table there are under 5,500 distinct CDR3 sequences, 30% to 40% of which are singletons. Blood genomic DNA input for TRB amplification was about 220-500 ng. CDR1 is GTSNPN and CDR2 is SVGIG in the germline V gene (reference sequence). The CDR3 has 16 residues. The junction had 7 bases not matched to a gene; V was cut back by 1 base and J by 5 bases. Sequenced: blood. The receptor was isolated from a human donor who had recovered from COVID-19. The gene calls are TRBV30 and TRBJ2-5; TRBD2 aligns across 13 bases. The CDR3 reads CAWSATSGRAGETQYF. The CDR3, as DNA: TGTGCCTGGAGTGCAACTAGCGGGAGGGCCGGTGAGACCCAGTACTTC.